Shown below are 9 T cell receptor beta chains from a single sample sequenced in a study of shared clonotypes between healthy human individuals. Clones were read by immunoSEQ multiplex PCR, and TCRdb kept only the in-frame ones, dropping some. The sample consists of some 500,000 clones, 70% to 80% of them appearing once. The specimen sequenced was PBMCs. Receptor source: a woman aged 40 to 55 in good health. Some clones in this sample may be carry-over from other donors' samples.

The chain uses TRBV4-3 and TRBJ2-7; D assignment may be TRBD1 or TRBD2 (5 bases each). Trimming pared 0 bases from V and 0 bases from J, leaving 9 bases between. Germline CDR1 LGHNA, CDR2 YSLEER. The CDR3 runs to 15 residues. The CDR3 DNA follows: TGCGCCAGCAGCCAAGATCATGGGGGCTCCTACGAGCAGTACTTC. Protein: CASSQDHGGSYEQYF.

The gene calls are TRBV9 and TRBJ1-1; D is perhaps TRBD1 (6 bases). Trimming removed 3 bases from V and 6 bases from J, with 12 bases in between. Per the germline V gene, CDR1 is SGDLS and CDR2 is YYNGEE. The CDR3 is 13 residues long. DNA of the CDR3: TGTGCCAGCAGCGCAGTACAGGGATCTGAAGCTTTCTTT. The encoded protein is CASSAVQGSEAFF.

The chain recombines TRBV2 with TRBJ2-5; tentatively, D is TRBD2 (6 bases). The CDR3 runs 13 residues. Germline V CDR1 and CDR2: SNHLY, FYNNEI. Trimming removed 7 bases at V and 4 bases at J, with 13 bases between. The CDR3 sequence is CASKEGSRETQYF. As DNA, the CDR3 is TGTGCCAGCAAGGAGGGCAGCCGAGAGACCCAGTACTTC.

The rearrangement links TRBV28 to TRBJ1-2, with D hard to call. The CDR3 spans 14 residues. Germline V CDR1 and CDR2: MDHEN, SYDVKM. The V end lost 2 bases, the J end lost 8 bases, and 15 bases lay between the germline ends. CDR3 sequence (DNA): TGTGCCAGCAGTTTAGAGGGCCCGGAGGAGGGCTACACCTTC. This translates into CASSLEGPEEGYTF.

The chain recombines TRBV27 with TRBJ2-3; D is unresolved. From germline, CDR1 is MNHEY and CDR2 SMNVEV (reference sequence). This CDR3 spans 13 amino acids. Trimming cost V 8 bases and J 2 bases, with 11 bases left between them. The CDR3, as DNA: TGTGCCAGCGGCGAGTATGTCACAGATACGCAGTATTTT. It translates to CASGEYVTDTQYF.

The rearrangement uses TRBV4-1 and TRBJ2-3; possibly TRBD2 for D (6 bases). The ends were cut back, 0 bases at V and 0 bases at J, with 13 bases in the middle. Germline V gives CDR1 MGHRA, CDR2 YSYEKL. This CDR3 comprises 17 residues. CDR3: CASSQDQRESSTDTQYF. The CDR3 coding sequence is TGCGCCAGCAGCCAAGATCAACGGGAGAGTAGCACAGATACGCAGTATTTT.

J is TRBJ2-7 and V is TRBV10-3; 10 bases align to TRBD1. The V gene's germline CDR1 is ENHRY and CDR2 SYGVKD. The CDR3 spans 14 residues. V lost 5 bases to trimming and J lost 7 bases; unmatched junction nucleotides: 8. CDR3 protein: CAISPGQGTGEQYF. DNA of the CDR3: TGTGCCATCAGTCCGGGACAGGGGACTGGAGAGCAGTACTTC.

The J gene is TRBJ1-2, the V gene TRBV5-6, with 8 nucleotides matching TRBD1. V lost 4 bases and J lost 3; bases outside the gene matches: 2. Germline V CDR1 and CDR2: SGHDT, YYEEEE. CDR3 length equals 13 residues. The DNA of the CDR3 is TGTGCCAGCAGCGTGGGACAGGACTATGGCTACACCTTC. It encodes CASSVGQDYGYTF.

This clone was recorded only once. The genes are TRBV28 and TRBJ1-1; D may be TRBD1 (5 bases). The germline V and J ends were trimmed by 6 bases and 0 bases, with 14 bases remaining between them. CDR1 is MDHEN and CDR2 is SYDVKM in the germline V gene. There are 15 residues in the CDR3. The CDR3 loop reads CASSLGQTMNTEAFF. In nucleotides, the CDR3 is TGTGCCAGCAGCCTCGGACAAACCATGAACACTGAAGCTTTCTTT.